A single sample gave rise to the 28 T cell receptor beta chains below, sequenced in a study of T cell responses to AZD1222 COVID-19 vaccine. The method was immunoSEQ multiplex PCR; TCRdb's version includes in-frame clones alone and lacks a portion of them. The sample lists 35,000 to 45,000 clones, around three quarters occurring once. The sequencing used peripheral blood, collected on day 0 of AZD1222 vaccination. These TCRs come from an adult in good health.

J is TRBJ2-5 and V is TRBV10-2, with D uncertain. In germline, CDR1 is WSHSY, CDR2 SAAADI. The CDR3 contains 14 residues. The germline V and J ends were trimmed by 2 bases and 1 base, with 8 bases remaining between them. The CDR3: CASSEVGSQETQYF. CDR3 in DNA: TGCGCCAGCAGTGAGGTGGGGTCCCAAGAGACCCAGTACTTC.

J is TRBJ2-7 and V is TRBV7-3, with 7 bases aligning to TRBD2. V lost 3 bases to trimming and J lost 3 bases; unmatched junction nucleotides: 8. Germline V CDR1 and CDR2: SGHTA, FQGTGA. CDR3 length equals 15 residues. For the CDR3, the DNA is TGTGCCAGCAGCTTTGGGGAGGGCGGAGGCTACGAGCAGTACTTC. Translation: CASSFGEGGGYEQYF.

The chain carries TRBV5-6 and TRBJ2-3; tentative D call: TRBD2 (6 bases). This CDR3 is 15 amino acids long. Trimming took 4 bases from V and 2 from J, leaving 14 bases between them. Per the germline V gene, CDR1 is SGHDT and CDR2 is YYEEEE. The CDR3 reads CASSPGTGPTDTQYF. The CDR3 DNA is TGTGCCAGCAGCCCAGGGACTGGTCCCACAGATACGCAGTATTTT.

In its sample, this clone was seen a few times. This sample also contains other DNA sequences that code for the same CDR3. The rearrangement links TRBV5-6 to TRBJ2-3, with 8 bases identical to TRBD2. The CDR3 covers 16 residues. V lost 1 base to trimming and J lost 3 bases; unmatched junction nucleotides: 7. Germline CDR1 and CDR2: SGHDT and YYEEEE. CDR3 protein: CASSLRGGQRTDTQYF. In nucleotides, the CDR3 is TGTGCCAGCAGCTTGCGGGGGGGGCAGAGGACAGATACGCAGTATTTT.

V gene TRBV11-2 combines with J gene TRBJ2-2; no definite D call. The germline V gene encodes CDR1 SGHAT and CDR2 FQNNGV. The CDR3 extends over 13 amino acids. V was clipped by 3 bases and J by 8 bases, with 10 bases between them. The CDR3 bases are TGTGCCAGCAGCTTGTCGCGATCTGGGGAGCTGTTTTTT. Translation gives CASSLSRSGELFF.

The chain carries TRBV2 and TRBJ2-7, with unresolved D. V lost 3 bases to trimming and J lost 6 bases, with 6 bases between them. Germline CDR1 reads SNHLY; CDR2 reads FYNNEI. The CDR3 contains 11 residues. CDR3 loop: CASSERFEQYF. The CDR3, as DNA: TGTGCCAGCAGTGAGAGGTTCGAGCAGTACTTC.

This clone was seen more than once but under ten times. This sequence joins TRBV27 and TRBJ1-6; D perhaps matches TRBD1 (5 bases). CDR3 length: 15 residues. Trimming cost V 6 bases and J 3 bases, with 12 bases left between them. Germline CDR1 is MNHEY and CDR2 is SMNVEV (reference sequence). The CDR3 bases are TGTGCCAGCAGAGACAGTAAATTCTATAATTCACCCCTCCACTTT. It specifies CASRDSKFYNSPLHF.

The chain uses TRBV6-5 and TRBJ2-3, with TRBD2 matching 7 bases. The CDR3 covers 14 residues. Germline CDR1 MNHEY, CDR2 SVGAGI. V gave up 6 bases and J gave up 0 bases; unmatched junction bases: 3. The CDR3 spells CASRLGGSTDTQYF. In DNA form, the CDR3 reads TGTGCCAGCAGGCTGGGGGGGAGCACAGATACGCAGTATTTT.

The chain links TRBV12-3 or TRBV12-4 to TRBJ2-7; no clear D gene. The V end lost 5 bases, the J end lost 3 bases, and 11 bases lay between the germline ends. The length of the CDR3 is 13 residues. The CDR3 loop reads CASSIGPLYEQYF. As DNA, the CDR3 is TGTGCCAGCAGTATTGGACCGCTCTACGAGCAGTACTTC.

This clone qualifies as medium-sized (0.01 to 0.1%). The V gene is TRBV12-3 or TRBV12-4, the J gene TRBJ2-5; D not resolved. The CDR3 totals 11 residues. V was shortened by 8 bases and J by 2 bases, with 6 bases between the two germline ends. The CDR3 spells CASGRQETQYF. For the CDR3, the DNA is TGTGCCAGCGGAAGGCAAGAGACCCAGTACTTC.

This clone came up a few times. The V and J genes are TRBV29-1 and TRBJ1-3; TRBD1 aligns across 9 bases. The length of the CDR3 is 15 residues. Germline V CDR1 and CDR2: SQVTM, ANQGSEA. Trimming took 3 bases from V and 0 from J; bases not matched to a gene: 3. The CDR3 spells CSVDDRGSSGNTIYF. The CDR3 DNA sequence: TGCAGCGTTGATGACAGGGGGAGCTCTGGAAACACCATATATTTT.

Remarks on this clone: The germline gene is not matched at one end of the junction; a read error may be the cause. The chain joins TRBV6-5 to TRBJ2-5; no definite D call. Germline V gene sequence: CDR1 MNHEY, CDR2 SVGAGI. The CDR3 runs to 15 residues. Here the CDR3 DNA reads TGTGCCAGCAGTTACAAGCCTGAATCAAGAGAGGCCCAGTACTTC. As protein: CASSYKPESREAQYF.

V usage is TRBV18 and J usage is TRBJ2-3, with a possible D match to TRBD2 (5 bases). Trimming removed 3 bases at V and 6 bases at J, with 13 bases between. The germline CDR1 and CDR2 sequences are KGHSH and LQKENI. The CDR3 totals 14 residues. The CDR3, as DNA: TGTGCCAGCTCACCGGAAGGGTGGAGGGATACGCAGTATTTT. Residues: CASSPEGWRDTQYF.

This chain connects TRBV5-1 to TRBJ1-4, with unresolved D. The CDR3 is 14 residues long. The V and J ends lost 1 base and 4 bases respectively, with 8 bases between them. CDR1 and CDR2 (germline): SGHRS, YFSETQ. The CDR3, as DNA: TGCGCCAGCAGCTTGTCGGCCAGTAATGAAAAACTGTTTTTT. It is translated as CASSLSASNEKLFF.

This clone was observed a handful of times. V and J are TRBV28 and TRBJ2-3; D not resolved. The CDR3 extends over 16 amino acids. The V and J ends lost 6 bases and 0 bases respectively, with 16 bases between them. Germline lookup yields CDR1 MDHEN and CDR2 SYDVKM. CDR3 sequence reads: CASSPRLGRSTDTQYF. The CDR3 coding sequence is TGTGCCAGCAGCCCTAGGCTAGGACGTAGCACAGATACGCAGTATTTT. The complete variable domain, with remaining parts taken from reference TRBV28 and TRBJ2-3, reads DVKVTQSSRYLVKRTGEKVFLECVQDMDHENMFWYRQDPGLGLRLIYFSYDVKMKEKGDIPEGYSVSREKKERFSLILESASTNQTSMYLCASSPRLGRSTDTQYFGPGTRLTVL.

V gene TRBV15 combines with J gene TRBJ2-7, with D hard to call. This CDR3 region has 13 residues. The germline V gene has CDR1 LNHNV and CDR2 YYDKDF (reference sequence). V lost 0 bases to trimming and J lost 3 bases, with 6 bases between them. The CDR3 nucleotides read TGTGCCACCAGCAGAGATATAGACTACGAGCAGTACTTC. Translation: CATSRDIDYEQYF.

The chain joins TRBV29-1 to TRBJ2-3; D gene uncertain. Trimming shortened V by 7 bases and J by 5 bases, and 16 bases separated the two germline ends. CDR3 length: 13 residues. Per germline, CDR1 SQVTM and CDR2 ANQGSEA. CDR3 amino acids: CSGTALTGDTQYF. The CDR3 bases are TGCAGCGGTACAGCTTTGACGGGAGATACGCAGTATTTT.

CDR3 sequence (DNA): TGTGCCAGCAGCCGGACAGGGTACACTGAAGCTTTCTTT. Amino acid sequence: CASSRTGYTEAFF. The V call is TRBV11-2, the J call TRBJ1-1; TRBD1 agrees at 8 bases. Germline CDR1 reads SGHAT; CDR2 reads FQNNGV. The junction had 2 bases not matched to a gene; V was cut back by 5 bases and J by 3 bases. This CDR3 has 13 residues.

The chain joins TRBV28 to TRBJ2-2; D is undetermined. In germline, CDR1 is MDHEN, CDR2 SYDVKM. V gave up 6 bases and J gave up 6 bases, with 11 bases separating them. The CDR3 spans 13 residues. The DNA of the CDR3 is TGTGCCAGCAGCCCGTGGACGGCCGGGGAGCTGTTTTTT. It specifies CASSPWTAGELFF.

The genes are TRBV24-1 and TRBJ2-3, with D possibly called TRBD1 or TRBD2 (6 bases each). Trimming pared 5 bases from V and 2 bases from J, leaving 7 bases between. Germline V gene lookup returns CDR1 KGHDR and CDR2 SFDVKD. CDR3 length equals 13 residues. CDR3: CATSGGATDTQYF. Here the CDR3 DNA reads TGTGCCACCAGTGGGGGGGCCACAGATACGCAGTATTTT.

This rearrangement joins TRBV5-4 to TRBJ2-5; no firm D call. Germline V lookup: CDR1 SGHNT, CDR2 YYREEE (reference sequence). The CDR3 has 12 amino acids. V lost 4 bases and J 7 bases, leaving 11 bases between the germline ends. The CDR3 loop is CASSQDEWTQYF. DNA for the CDR3: TGTGCCAGCAGCCAGGATGAATGGACCCAGTACTTC.

This chain connects TRBV5-6 to TRBJ1-1; D might be TRBD1 (6 bases). CDR1 is SGHDT and CDR2 is YYEEEE in the germline V gene. The CDR3 is 14 residues long. The germline V and J ends were trimmed by 4 bases and 1 base, with 11 bases remaining between them. The CDR3 reads CASSRGRPNTEAFF. DNA of the CDR3: TGTGCCAGCAGCCGGGGGCGGCCGAACACTGAAGCTTTCTTT.

This chain joins TRBV6-5 and TRBJ1-5, with a weak D call TRBD1 (5 bases). Per germline, CDR1 MNHEY and CDR2 SVGAGI. The germline V and J ends were trimmed by 6 bases and 1 base, with 10 bases remaining between them. The CDR3 contains 14 residues. In DNA, the CDR3 is TGTGCCAGCAGCGGGACGATGAGCAATCAGCCCCAGCATTTT. Translation gives CASSGTMSNQPQHF.

This chain connects TRBV7-9 to TRBJ2-2, with D maybe TRBD1 (6 bases). Germline CDR1 SEHNR, CDR2 FQNEAQ (reference sequence). The CDR3 length is 14 residues. Deletions cut 4 bases from V and 6 bases from J, with 12 bases between. CDR3 nucleotides: TGTGCCAGCAGCTCCGGACAGATGCCCGGGGAGCTGTTTTTT. Translated, it gives CASSSGQMPGELFF.

The rearrangement links TRBV30 to TRBJ1-1; 7 bases are shared with TRBD1. The CDR3 length is 13 residues. Germline loops: CDR1 GTSNPN, CDR2 SVGIG (reference sequence). With V trimmed by 6 bases and J by 5 bases, 9 bases remained unmatched. This chain's CDR3 is CACSRGGYTEAFF. The CDR3 DNA reads as TGTGCCTGTTCCAGGGGGGGCTATACTGAAGCTTTCTTT.

This clone was picked up one time. The J gene is TRBJ1-2, the V gene TRBV12-3 or TRBV12-4, with 7 bases identical to TRBD1. The ends lost 6 bases at V and 8 bases at J; junction bases unmatched: 6. This CDR3 is built from 12 residues. In nucleotides, the CDR3 is TGTGCCAGCAGCCCCGACAGGGCGGGCTACACCTTC. Residues: CASSPDRAGYTF.

The J gene is TRBJ2-1, the V gene TRBV11-3; 8 bases are shared with TRBD1. The V and J ends lost 5 bases and 5 bases, in that order; junction bases with no gene match: 8. The CDR3 length is 15 residues. The germline V gene encodes CDR1 SGHNT and CDR2 YENEEA. The CDR3 here is CASSVGTGAHNEQFF. The CDR3 DNA is TGTGCCAGCAGCGTTGGGACAGGAGCTCACAATGAGCAGTTCTTC.

The V call is TRBV14, the J call TRBJ2-6; D gene uncertain. Looked up from germline, CDR1 is SGHDN and CDR2 is FVKESK. Trimming stripped 1 base from V and 0 bases from J, with 7 bases between. The CDR3 consists of 16 residues. The CDR3 DNA reads as TGTGCCAGCAGCCAAGGCAGGCTCTCTGGGGCCAACGTCCTGACTTTC. It specifies CASSQGRLSGANVLTF.